The source of this T cell receptor beta chain is a study of graft-versus-host responses after intestinal transplantation. Overall study: Recipients had transplants, and these were multivisceral, liver-intestinal, or isolated intestinal. Anti-thymocyte globulin induction, then tacrolimus and steroids for around three years, went to all recipients.

The CDR3 sequence is 15 residues long. V shed 2 bases and J shed 0 bases, with 11 bases lying between them. From germline, CDR1 is MNHEY and CDR2 SVGAGI. Study outcomes and limitations: Allografts from individuals with graft-donor T cell macrochimerism displayed high graft-versus-host to host-versus-graft clonal ratios. In recipient marrow, GvH clones were found, and some appeared first in ileum or blood.

Worth noting for this clone: Antigen specificity is unknown.

TCRdb's table, derived via immunoSEQ multiplex PCR, lists solely in-frame clones and lacks some. The sample shows almost 40,000 clones, over 90% of them seen only once. This chain uses TRBV6-5 with TRBJ2-7; D gene unclear. The origin of this receptor is a human donor who was the organ donor for an intestinal transplant. Sequencing was performed on unstimulated CD8+ T cells sorted from spleen or lymph node cells, taken before transplant. For the CDR3, the DNA is TGTGCCAGCAGTTACGTCCAGGCCGGCTCCTACGAGCAGTACTTC. This sequence encodes CASSYVQAGSYEQYF.